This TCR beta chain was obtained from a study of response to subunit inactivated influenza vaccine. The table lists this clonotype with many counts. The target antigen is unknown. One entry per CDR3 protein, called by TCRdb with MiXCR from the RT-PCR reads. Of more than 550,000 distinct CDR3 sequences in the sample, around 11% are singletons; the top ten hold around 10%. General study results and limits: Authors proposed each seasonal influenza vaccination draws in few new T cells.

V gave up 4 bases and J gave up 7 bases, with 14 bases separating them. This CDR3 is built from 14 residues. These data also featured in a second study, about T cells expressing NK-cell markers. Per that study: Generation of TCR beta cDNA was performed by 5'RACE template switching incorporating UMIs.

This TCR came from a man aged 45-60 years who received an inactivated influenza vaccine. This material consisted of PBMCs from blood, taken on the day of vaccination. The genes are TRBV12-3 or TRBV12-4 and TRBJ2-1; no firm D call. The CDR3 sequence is CASSSHSADNEQFF. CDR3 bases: TGTGCCAGCAGTTCCCACAGTGCAGATAATGAGCAGTTCTTC.